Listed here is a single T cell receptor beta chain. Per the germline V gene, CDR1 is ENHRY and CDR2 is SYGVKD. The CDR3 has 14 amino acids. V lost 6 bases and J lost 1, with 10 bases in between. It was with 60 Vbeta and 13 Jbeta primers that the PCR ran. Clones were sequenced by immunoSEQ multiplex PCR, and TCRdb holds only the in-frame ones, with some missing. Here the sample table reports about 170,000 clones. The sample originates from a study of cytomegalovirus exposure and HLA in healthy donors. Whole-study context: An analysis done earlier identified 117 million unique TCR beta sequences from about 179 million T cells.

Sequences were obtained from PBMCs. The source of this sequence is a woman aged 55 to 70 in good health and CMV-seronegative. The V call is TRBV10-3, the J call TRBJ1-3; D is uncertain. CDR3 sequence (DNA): TGTGCCATCAGCCTCGGGTCTTCTGGAAACACCATATATTTT. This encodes CAISLGSSGNTIYF.